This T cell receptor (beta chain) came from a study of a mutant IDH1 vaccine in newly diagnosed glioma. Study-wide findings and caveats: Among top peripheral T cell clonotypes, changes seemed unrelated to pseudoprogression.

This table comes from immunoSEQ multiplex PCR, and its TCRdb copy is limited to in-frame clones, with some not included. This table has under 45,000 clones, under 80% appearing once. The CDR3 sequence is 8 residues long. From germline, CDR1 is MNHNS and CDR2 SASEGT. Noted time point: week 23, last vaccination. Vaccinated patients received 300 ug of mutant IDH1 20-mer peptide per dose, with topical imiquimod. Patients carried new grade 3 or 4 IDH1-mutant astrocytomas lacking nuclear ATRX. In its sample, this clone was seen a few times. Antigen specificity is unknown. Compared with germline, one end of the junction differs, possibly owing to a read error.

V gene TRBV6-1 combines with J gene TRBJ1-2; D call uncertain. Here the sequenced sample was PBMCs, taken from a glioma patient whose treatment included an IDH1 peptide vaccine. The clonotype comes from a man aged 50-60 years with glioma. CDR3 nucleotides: TGTGCCAGCAGTGAACCGGTGTTC. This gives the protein CASSEPVF.